A single sample is the source of the 26 T cell receptor beta chains below, sequenced in a study of cytomegalovirus exposure and HLA in healthy donors. In the PCR, 60 Vbeta and 13 Jbeta primers were used. Some clones are missing from TCRdb's copy, which holds only in-frame ones; the method was immunoSEQ multiplex PCR. The top ten hold 8% to 9% of the sample, which has more than 80,000 clones, under 80% seen once. The specimen was PBMCs. The source is a human donor in good health.

This chain connects TRBV6-5 to TRBJ1-2, with D perhaps matching TRBD1 (6 bases). The ends were cut back, 0 bases at V and 4 bases at J, with 9 bases in the middle. Germline-derived CDR1 and CDR2 are MNHEY and SVGAGI. CDR3 length: 14 amino acids. CDR3 sequence reads: CASSYSQGLYGYTF. DNA for the CDR3: TGTGCCAGCAGTTACTCGCAGGGGCTCTATGGCTACACCTTC.

The chain couples TRBV7-2 to TRBJ2-7, with a weak D call TRBD1 (6 bases). The CDR3 runs to 13 residues. Trimming pared 6 bases from V and 4 bases from J, leaving 13 bases between. CDR1 is SGHTA, CDR2 FQGNSA, per germline. This CDR3 reads CASRPVGGYEQYF. Written as DNA, the CDR3 is TGTGCCAGCAGACCGGTAGGGGGTTACGAGCAGTACTTC.

The chain combines TRBV5-6 with TRBJ1-1, with 7 positions matching TRBD1. J lost 3 bases, V lost 5 bases, and 10 bases had no gene match. Germline CDR1 and CDR2: SGHDT and YYEEEE. The CDR3 totals 15 residues. The CDR3, as DNA: TGTGCCAGCAGAAAAACCGGGACAGCGTACACTGAAGCTTTCTTT. As protein: CASRKTGTAYTEAFF.

The V call is TRBV2, the J call TRBJ2-7; the match to TRBD2 covers 8 bases. V lost 4 bases, J lost 2 bases, and 4 bases stayed unmatched. CDR3 size: 14 residues. In germline, CDR1 is SNHLY, CDR2 FYNNEI. CDR3 sequence: CASSVLADTYEQYF. CDR3 sequence (DNA): TGTGCCAGCAGTGTACTAGCGGACACCTACGAGCAGTACTTC.

The table lists this clone with a count of one. The chain combines TRBV7-9 with TRBJ1-4; D possibly corresponds to TRBD1 (5 bases). The CDR3 runs to 14 residues. CDR1 and CDR2 from the germline V gene are SEHNR and FQNEAQ (reference sequence). Between the trimmed V and J ends, which lost 6 bases and 5 bases, there was a span of 13 bases. The DNA for the CDR3 is TGTGCCAGCAGAACAGGAGTTTCAAATGAAAAACTGTTTTTT. It yields the protein CASRTGVSNEKLFF.

The V call is TRBV7-2, the J call TRBJ1-5, with D tentatively TRBD1 (5 bases). V was pared by 5 bases and J by 0 bases, with 17 bases between. The germline CDR1 and CDR2 sequences are SGHTA and FQGNSA. The CDR3 is made up of 17 amino acids. CDR3 protein: CASSLMGPQVSNQPQHF. The CDR3 nucleotides read TGTGCCAGCAGCCTAATGGGGCCACAGGTTAGCAATCAGCCCCAGCATTTT.

The V gene is TRBV6-1, the J gene TRBJ2-1, with no clear D. Trimming removed 8 bases from V and 8 bases from J, with 16 bases in between. The CDR3 is 13 amino acids. Germline CDR1 is MNHNS and CDR2 is SASEGT. The CDR3 spells CASSGDAFHEQFF. CDR3 sequence (DNA): TGTGCCAGCTCCGGAGACGCGTTCCATGAGCAGTTCTTC.

The gene calls are TRBV9 and TRBJ2-2, with a weak D call TRBD2 (6 bases). Germline V gene sequence: CDR1 SGDLS, CDR2 YYNGEE. This CDR3 comprises 14 residues. V was shortened by 0 bases and J by 4 bases, with 7 bases between the two germline ends. Here the CDR3 reads CASSVGGGTGELFF. The CDR3, as DNA: TGTGCCAGCAGCGTAGGGGGAGGCACCGGGGAGCTGTTTTTT.

A single count supports this clone. The genes are TRBV5-1 and TRBJ2-2; D is possibly TRBD2 (5 bases). V lost 0 bases and J lost 6, with 12 bases in between. This CDR3 contains 15 residues. Germline V lookup: CDR1 SGHRS, CDR2 YFSETQ. CDR3 amino acids: CASSLEAGSAGELFF. The CDR3 region has the DNA TGCGCCAGCAGCTTGGAGGCGGGCTCGGCCGGGGAGCTGTTTTTT.

This sequence joins TRBV7-2 and TRBJ2-5; the D gene is possibly TRBD1 (6 bases). The CDR3 has 14 residues. Trimming removed 3 bases from V and 0 bases from J, with 8 bases in between. Germline loops: CDR1 SGHTA, CDR2 FQGNSA. The CDR3: CASSFQGYQETQYF. The CDR3 DNA is TGTGCCAGCAGCTTCCAGGGGTACCAAGAGACCCAGTACTTC. Combining the CDR3 with reference TRBV7-2 and TRBJ2-5 gives the whole variable domain GAGVSQSPSNKVTEKGKDVELRCDPISGHTALYWYRQSLGQGLEFLIYFQGNSAPDKSGLPSDRFSAERTGGSVSTLTIQRTQQEDSAVYLCASSFQGYQETQYFGPGTRLLVL.

The genes are TRBV6-5 and TRBJ2-2, with D perhaps matching TRBD2 (7 bases). V lost 0 bases, J lost 6 bases, and 11 bases lay in between. The germline V gene encodes CDR1 MNHEY and CDR2 SVGAGI. The CDR3 covers 15 residues. The CDR3 reads CASSYSGGRAGELFF. CDR3 nucleotides: TGTGCCAGCAGTTACTCGGGGGGGCGGGCCGGGGAGCTGTTTTTT.

J is TRBJ1-1 and V is TRBV9; tentatively, D is TRBD1 (6 bases). The CDR3 consists of 16 residues. Per the germline V gene, CDR1 is SGDLS and CDR2 is YYNGEE. Trimming took 0 bases from V and 3 from J, leaving 15 bases between them. The CDR3 here is CASSVVKVRGYTEAFF. The CDR3 coding sequence is TGTGCCAGCAGCGTAGTAAAGGTGAGGGGGTACACTGAAGCTTTCTTT.

The chain carries TRBV4-1 and TRBJ2-5; D is undetermined. The V gene's germline CDR1 is MGHRA and CDR2 YSYEKL. This CDR3 has 11 amino acids. Trimming stripped 3 bases from V and 4 bases from J, with 3 bases between. CDR3 protein: CASSHRETQYF. The CDR3 DNA sequence: TGCGCCAGCAGCCATAGAGAGACCCAGTACTTC.

The V call is TRBV4-3, the J call TRBJ1-4; D might be TRBD1 (6 bases). V was pared by 4 bases and J by 5 bases, with 17 bases between. Germline loops: CDR1 LGHNA, CDR2 YSLEER. This CDR3 region has 16 residues. CDR3 nucleotide sequence: TGCGCCAGCAGCCCCCGAGTAGACAGGAGGAATGAAAAACTGTTTTTT. Translation: CASSPRVDRRNEKLFF.

The chain uses TRBV7-5 and TRBJ1-2; TRBD1 is the table's D call, not checked against the DNA. TRBV7-5 is annotated as a pseudogene. The CDR3 runs to 14 residues. The DNA of the CDR3 is TGTGCCAGAAAAAGGACAGGCCGCCCCTATGGCTACACCTTC. Its protein is CARKRTGRPYGYTF.

This chain's CDR3 is CASSLRNVQGNQPQHF. The CDR3, as DNA: TGTGCCAGCAGCTTACGGAATGTCCAGGGGAATCAGCCCCAGCATTTT. The chain combines TRBV7-8 with TRBJ1-5, with a weak D call TRBD1 (6 bases). The CDR3 length is 16 residues. Trimming stripped 2 bases from V and 4 bases from J, with 15 bases between. The germline V gene encodes CDR1 SGHVS and CDR2 FQNEAQ.

This clone was seen a handful of times. The CDR3 region has the DNA TGCGCCAGCAGCCCCCGCCCTAGCTCCTACGAGCAGTACTTC. As protein: CASSPRPSSYEQYF. The chain employs TRBV5-1 and TRBJ2-7; D is uncertain. V was pared by 4 bases and J by 0 bases, with 11 bases between. CDR1 and CDR2 from the germline V gene are SGHRS and YFSETQ. The CDR3 spans 14 residues.

J is TRBJ1-6 and V is TRBV5-1, with 7 bases fitting TRBD1. This CDR3 contains 14 residues. Trimming removed 0 bases from V and 9 bases from J; junction bases left unmatched: 3. Germline CDR1 SGHRS, CDR2 YFSETQ. CDR3 coding DNA: TGCGCCAGCAGCTTGGGGGACAGTGGTTCACCCCTCCACTTT. Amino acids: CASSLGDSGSPLHF.

The V and J genes are TRBV27 and TRBJ1-2; 8 bases are a match to TRBD1. The germline CDR1 and CDR2 sequences are MNHEY and SMNVEV (reference sequence). This CDR3 contains 14 residues. Trimming removed 6 bases from V and 4 bases from J; junction bases left unmatched: 7. For the CDR3, the DNA is TGTGCCAGCAGCCGGGACAGGTATTCCTATGGCTACACCTTC. Protein product: CASSRDRYSYGYTF.

The chain has TRBV7-6 and TRBJ2-3, with D unclear. Deletions cut 6 bases from V and 3 bases from J, with 13 bases between. The germline CDR1 and CDR2 sequences are SGHVS and FNYEAQ. The CDR3 extends over 14 amino acids. The DNA for the CDR3 is TGTGCCAGCAGAGCCCGCGCCGGGACAGATACGCAGTATTTT. Residues: CASRARAGTDTQYF.

The CDR3 DNA is TGTGCCAGCAGTTTGGCCCAGGGCACTGAAGCTTTCTTT. It specifies CASSLAQGTEAFF. The chain employs TRBV28 and TRBJ1-1, with D tentatively TRBD1 (5 bases). V was pared by 3 bases and J by 4 bases, with 9 bases between. Germline assignment: CDR1 MDHEN and CDR2 SYDVKM. The CDR3 is made up of 13 amino acids.

The CDR3 region is CASSLVQGAGNTIYF. The CDR3 coding sequence is TGTGCCAGCAGCTTAGTCCAGGGGGCCGGAAACACCATATATTTT. The chain combines TRBV11-2 with TRBJ1-3; TRBD1 agrees at 8 bases. CDR3 length: 15 amino acids. Germline loops: CDR1 SGHAT, CDR2 FQNNGV. With 1 base clipped from V and 4 bases from J, the junction kept 3 bases outside the gene matches.

This clone occurred a few times. The V call is TRBV18, the J call TRBJ1-2; D unclear. CDR3 length equals 14 residues. The germline gives CDR1 KGHSH, CDR2 LQKENI. V lost 2 bases and J 0 bases, leaving 7 bases between the germline ends. The CDR3 coding sequence is TGTGCCAGCTCACCAGGGAGAGCTAACTATGGCTACACCTTC. Protein sequence: CASSPGRANYGYTF.

The chain carries TRBV11-2 and TRBJ1-2; D is ambiguous. Deletions cut 2 bases from V and 5 bases from J, with 12 bases between. Per germline, CDR1 SGHAT and CDR2 FQNNGV. The CDR3 runs to 14 residues. CDR3 sequence reads: CASSLYGNIYGYTF. CDR3 sequence (DNA): TGTGCCAGCAGCTTATATGGCAACATATATGGCTACACCTTC.

The chain has TRBV6-5 and TRBJ1-2; maybe TRBD1 (6 bases). Germline lookup yields CDR1 MNHEY and CDR2 SVGAGI. The CDR3 loop spans 13 amino acids. The V end lost 6 bases, the J end lost 7 bases, and 15 bases lay between the germline ends. CDR3 sequence reads: CASRQQGFGGYTF. The CDR3 DNA sequence: TGTGCCAGCAGACAACAGGGTTTTGGTGGCTACACCTTC.

The V gene is TRBV4-3, the J gene TRBJ2-6; no clear D. This CDR3 contains 16 residues. CDR1 is LGHNA, CDR2 YSLEER, per germline. Trimming removed 1 base at V and 0 bases at J, with 7 bases between. CDR3 loop: CASSQVTGSGANVLTF. CDR3 nucleotides: TGCGCCAGCAGCCAAGTTACGGGCTCTGGGGCCAACGTCCTGACTTTC.